The rows below give T cell receptor beta chains drawn from one sample of a study of T cells in Graves' hyperthyroidism and ophthalmopathy. Each CDR3 protein is one row after TCRdb ran MiXCR on the multiplex PCR reads. In the table there are 450,000 to 700,000 distinct CDR3 sequences, 46% of which are singletons. Sequencing was carried out using peripheral blood or thyroid tissue (not recorded which). The source of these receptors is an adult woman with Graves' disease, either hyperthyroidism or ophthalmopathy (not recorded which). The conserved cysteine and the conserved F or W are not part of the CDR3 here. The order of the fields is V gene, CDR3 length, J gene, CDR3 protein.

TRBV2	13	TRBJ2-7	ASSRDRGPFGEQY
TRBV20-1	14	TRBJ1-5	SAILKRGQGRRPQH
TRBV7-2	13	TRBJ1-2	ASSQGRGINYGYT
TRBV5-1	18	TRBJ1-2	ASSLGFTRGQGAFSYGYT
TRBV29-1	11	TRBJ2-7	STKQVVSREQY
TRBV24-1	12	TRBJ2-1	ATAGTSGSDEQF
TRBV10-3	13	TRBJ1-3	AIGIRGGGGNTIY
TRBV7-8	14	TRBJ1-2	ASSPRTAGTEVGYT
TRBV25-1	10	TRBJ1-1	ASSEYKGHAF
TRBV7-7	12	TRBJ2-1	ASSLRETGDEQF
TRBV7-2	15	TRBJ2-5	AWSVGDRGRTGETQY
TRBV20-1	10	TRBJ2-5	SARGFGETQY
TRBV10-3	13	TRBJ1-3	AISEQRQSRNTIY
TRBV4-1	12	TRBJ1-2	ASSQGTGLGGYT
TRBV15	11	TRBJ1-5	ATSRDRDQPQH
TRBV29-1	11	TRBJ1-2	SVEERGGNGYT
TRBV5-1	12	TRBJ2-5	ASSLRGQQETQY
TRBV19	11	TRBJ1-3	ASSIGRRNTIY
TRBV2	16	TRBJ2-6	ASSDTGSLFVGANVLT
TRBV20-1	11	TRBJ2-2	SAPGQGASELF
TRBV4-1	15	TRBJ1-3	ASSHGLLRGSGNTIY
TRBV24-1	11	TRBJ2-1	ATSDLHRELQF
TRBV29-1	12	TRBJ2-5	SVENGLAGETQY
TRBV19	12	TRBJ1-2	ASSKWGQVYGYT
TRBV5-4	12	TRBJ2-7	ASSLKTGRGEQY
TRBV2	11	TRBJ1-5	ASSYSDNEPQH
TRBV5-1	12	TRBJ1-1	ASSLNRLDTEAF
TRBV10-2	10	TRBJ1-6	ASWTGNSPLH
TRBV10-2	14	TRBJ1-5	ASGGFGKYSNQPQH
TRBV7-7	14	TRBJ2-5	ASSKTGTGYGETQY
TRBV20-1	11	TRBJ2-5	SATGPFPETQY
TRBV7-3	11	TRBJ1-1	ASSLMGKAEAF
TRBV9	15	TRBJ1-2	ASSRLKGQGNNYGYT
TRBV11-2	12	TRBJ1-6	ASSHRRENSPLH
TRBV5-1	14	TRBJ2-2	ASSGKSGTSAGELF
TRBV12-3/TRBV12-4	12	TRBJ2-7	ASSLRRGKYEQY
TRBV2	8	TRBJ2-7	ASKIYEQY
TRBV7-9	13	TRBJ2-7	ASSAPGTGIYEQY
TRBV7-2	12	TRBJ2-7	ASSLSTDTYEQY
TRBV29-1	9	TRBJ1-2	SAQTGHGYT
TRBV7-2	12	TRBJ1-2	ASSFMGANYGYT
TRBV20-1	11	TRBJ2-5	SARGQGQETQY
TRBV7-9	10	TRBJ1-2	ASSTEVYGYT
TRBV28	12	TRBJ2-5	ASRRTGDEETQY
TRBV29-1	11	TRBJ1-1	SVVGAGNTEAF
TRBV5-1	12	TRBJ2-5	ASSAGQAERTQY
TRBV7-9	12	TRBJ2-7	ASSSLAGPYEQY
TRBV7-2	10	TRBJ1-5	ASSPQDQPQH
TRBV20-1	11	TRBJ2-3	SAGRASADTQY
TRBV20-1	11	TRBJ2-3	SAPDSGADTQY
TRBV15	14	TRBJ1-3	ATSQDQGFSGNTIY
TRBV29-1	11	TRBJ1-5	SVDTGANQPQH
TRBV24-1	10	TRBJ1-2	ATSQQGPGYT
TRBV5-1	12	TRBJ2-7	ASSLEDSRYEQY
TRBV5-8	13	TRBJ2-7	ASSRGSEDPYEQY
TRBV7-2	12	TRBJ1-5	ASSLFVVGQPQH
TRBV9	11	TRBJ2-7	ASSAPPAYEQY